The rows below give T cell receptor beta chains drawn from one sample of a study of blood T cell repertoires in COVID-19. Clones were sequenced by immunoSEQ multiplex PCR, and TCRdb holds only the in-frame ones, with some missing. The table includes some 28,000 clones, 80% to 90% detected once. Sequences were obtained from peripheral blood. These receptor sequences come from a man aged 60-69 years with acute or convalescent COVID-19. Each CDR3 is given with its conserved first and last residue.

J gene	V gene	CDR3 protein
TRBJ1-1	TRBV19	CASGWGQGRSTEAFF
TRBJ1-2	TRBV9	CASSVGGGDYGYTF
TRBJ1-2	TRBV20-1	CSASKGTNTNYGYTF
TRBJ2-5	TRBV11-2	CASSLNPGLSAETQYF
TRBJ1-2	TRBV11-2	CASSLGQGDYGYTF
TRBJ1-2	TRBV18	CASSLTDSIYGYTF
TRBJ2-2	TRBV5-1	CASSLSGNTGELFF
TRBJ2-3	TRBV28	CASRDNKGTDTQYF
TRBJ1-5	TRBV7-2	CASSLEDRNRNQPQHF
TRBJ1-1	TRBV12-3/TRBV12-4	CASSKTQNTEAFF
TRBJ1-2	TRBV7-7	CASSPLGGQDYGYTF
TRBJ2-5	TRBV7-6	CASSLTSGDLQETQYF
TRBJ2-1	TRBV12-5	CASGSRTSGVNEQFF
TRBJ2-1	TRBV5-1	CASSLIGGVYNEQFF
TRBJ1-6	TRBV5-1	CASSLGQGAGSPLHF
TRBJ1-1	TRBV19	CASSISGANTEAFF
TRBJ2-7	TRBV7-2	CASSLSEGAHEQYF
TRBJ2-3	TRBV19	CASRLRDRSFTDTQYF
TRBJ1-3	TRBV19	CASTQFTGTAGNTIYF
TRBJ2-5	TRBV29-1	CSVPGTSGLGTQYF
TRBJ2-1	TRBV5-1	CASSSDGQGIEQFF
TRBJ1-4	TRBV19	CASISGTGGRKLFF
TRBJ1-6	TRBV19	CASSIFGNSPLHF
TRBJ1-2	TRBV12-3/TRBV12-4	CASSQTANYGYTF
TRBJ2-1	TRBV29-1	CSVDPGQGTYNEQFF
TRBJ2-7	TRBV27	CASSLIPSNYEQYF
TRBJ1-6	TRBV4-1	CASSQERGTSPLHF
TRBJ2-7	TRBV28	CASSLRREEGEQYF
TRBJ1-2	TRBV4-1	CASSQGEGYGYTF
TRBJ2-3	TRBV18	CASTDQKQRGGVTDTQYF
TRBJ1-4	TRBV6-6	CASSQRDSRNEKLFF
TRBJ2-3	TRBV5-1	CASRGGRLSSTDTQYF
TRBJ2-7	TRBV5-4	CASSPAGGLRRGIEQYF
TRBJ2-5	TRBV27	CASSLRRVETQYF
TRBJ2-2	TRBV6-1	CASSEVQQLTGELFF
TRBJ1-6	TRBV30	CAWSVPLGTGTGPHSPLHF
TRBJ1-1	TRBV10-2	CASSGRDRGLMNTEAFF
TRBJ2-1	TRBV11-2	CASSPNSGSSYNEQFF
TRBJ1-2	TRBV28	CASSLTGIKTNYGYTF
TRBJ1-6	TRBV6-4	CASSDLGRDRGRTTAYNSPLHF
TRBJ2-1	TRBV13	CASSFRGGSSYNEQFF
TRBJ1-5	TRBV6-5	CASRDPGMGNQPQHF
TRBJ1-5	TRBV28	CASSSTGANNQPQHF
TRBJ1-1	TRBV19	CASSTRPNAEAFF
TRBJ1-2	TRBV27	CASSTLGEVWRGYTF
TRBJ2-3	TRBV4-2	CASRRGREQYF
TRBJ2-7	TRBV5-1	CASSLGQLYEQYF
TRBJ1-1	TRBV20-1	CSASRGDVRNTEAFF
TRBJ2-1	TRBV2	CASSLRGSYNEQFF
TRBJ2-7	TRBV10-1	CASTTGSGRYEQYF